Shown below are 21 T cell receptor beta chains from a single sample sequenced in a study of CD8+ T cells in alopecia areata. Treatment meaning: oral pan-JAK inhibitor, 5-10 mg twice daily. RNA was isolated and reverse transcribed to cDNA, the sequencing template. Repertoires were generated with immunoSEQ multiplex PCR, while TCRdb's copy carries only in-frame clones and drops some. This sample has more than 200,000 clones, with roughly two fifths found just once. Sequences were derived from CD4+ T cells sorted from blood, sampled at approximately week 39, from a patient treated with tofacitinib. The receptor set was obtained from a human donor with alopecia areata.

This chain links TRBV19 with TRBJ2-7; tentatively, D is TRBD1 or TRBD2 (8 bases each). This CDR3 is built from 14 residues. Trimming took off 7 bases at V and 5 bases at J, with 18 bases between the two ends. CDR1 and CDR2 (germline): LNHDA, SQIVND (reference sequence). The CDR3 DNA reads TGTGCCAGTAATAGCGGGACAGGTGATGACGAGCAGTACTTC. It translates to CASNSGTGDDEQYF.

The genes are TRBV4-3 and TRBJ1-1; no reliable D call. V lost 0 bases and J lost 10, with 12 bases in between. The germline CDR1 and CDR2 sequences are LGHNA and YSLEER. The CDR3 runs 13 residues. The CDR3 bases are TGCGCCAGCAGCCAAGATCCCGGACGGGGAGCTTTCTTT. Translated: CASSQDPGRGAFF.

This clone was seen a few times. The chain combines TRBV7-3 with TRBJ2-1; D is unclear. V was cut by 5 bases and J by 3 bases, with 17 bases left in between. The germline V gene has CDR1 SGHTA and CDR2 FQGTGA. The CDR3 is 16 residues long. CDR3 nucleotide sequence: TGTGCCAGCAGCACCCTTGTCTGGCTTGTCTACAATGAGCAGTTCTTC. Translation gives CASSTLVWLVYNEQFF.

The J gene is TRBJ2-3, the V gene TRBV5-4, with D hard to call. Trimming took off 4 bases at V and 1 base at J, with 7 bases between the two ends. Germline V lookup: CDR1 SGHNT, CDR2 YYREEE (reference sequence). The CDR3 is 13 residues long. CDR3 sequence: CASSGVGTDTQYF. The CDR3 coding sequence is TGTGCCAGCAGCGGAGTCGGCACAGATACGCAGTATTTT.

In this sample, this clone turned up a few times. The rearrangement joins TRBV2 to TRBJ1-1; D unclear. With 1 base removed from V and 10 bases from J, the gap between germline ends came to 10 bases. This CDR3 has 12 amino acids. Germline assignment: CDR1 SNHLY and CDR2 FYNNEI. The CDR3 DNA follows: TGTGCCAGCAGTGAAGACATATCGGGAGCTTTCTTT. Translated: CASSEDISGAFF.

V is TRBV6-6 and J is TRBJ2-5; D may be TRBD1 or TRBD2 (5 bases each). CDR1 and CDR2 (germline): MNHNY, SVGAGI (reference sequence). The CDR3 is 14 amino acids. With 5 bases removed from V and 3 bases from J, the gap between germline ends came to 13 bases. The CDR3: CASSLSRGKETQYF. CDR3 bases: TGTGCCAGCAGTCTTTCGAGGGGTAAAGAGACCCAGTACTTC.

Concerning this clone itself: Relative to the germline gene, one junction end is altered; a read error may explain this. CDR3 in amino acids: CASSGEGKALF. CDR3 in DNA: TGTGCCAGCAGTGGGGAGGGAAAGGCGCTCTTC. This chain joins TRBV2 and TRBJ2-1; TRBD2 agrees at 7 bases. Germline values: CDR1 SNHLY, CDR2 FYNNEI. The CDR3 contains 11 residues.

V and J are TRBV5-4 and TRBJ2-1; TRBD2 might be the D (6 bases). This CDR3 contains 17 residues. Germline V gives CDR1 SGHNT, CDR2 YYREEE (reference sequence). V shed 4 bases and J shed 2 bases, with 19 bases lying between them. The CDR3: CASSPSGSRETYNEQFF. DNA for the CDR3: TGTGCCAGCAGCCCCAGCGGTAGCCGGGAGACCTACAATGAGCAGTTCTTC.

There are a few counts of this clone. The chain is built from TRBV11-2 and TRBJ2-1, with 7 bases fitting TRBD2. Per germline, CDR1 SGHAT and CDR2 FQNNGV. Unmatched junction bases numbered 6, after V lost 5 bases and J lost 14 bases. This CDR3 has 11 residues. The CDR3 reads CASSLSGAEFF. The CDR3 DNA reads TGTGCCAGCAGCCTGAGCGGGGCGGAGTTCTTC. The variable domain in full, completed from reference TRBV11-2 and TRBJ2-1, reads EAGVAQSPRYKIIEKRQSVAFWCNPISGHATLYWYQQILGQGPKLLIQFQNNGVVDDSQLPKDRFSAERLKGVDSTLKIQPAKLEDSAVYLCASSLSGAEFFGPGTRLTVL.

The chain combines TRBV6-5 with TRBJ1-5; no clear D gene. V was clipped by 6 bases and J by 3 bases, with 12 bases between them. The CDR3 loop spans 14 amino acids. Germline values: CDR1 MNHEY, CDR2 SVGAGI. The CDR3 spells CASSSRVVNQPQHF. DNA for the CDR3: TGTGCCAGCAGCTCGCGGGTGGTCAATCAGCCCCAGCATTTT.

The chain links TRBV18 to TRBJ1-1; TRBD1 is a possible D gene (6 bases). The CDR3 spans 13 residues. The V end was cut by 5 bases, the J end by 2 bases, with 9 bases between. Germline-derived CDR1 and CDR2 are KGHSH and LQKENI. CDR3 region: CASSTDRNTEAFF. The CDR3, as DNA: TGTGCCAGCTCAACGGACAGAAACACTGAAGCTTTCTTT.

The gene calls are TRBV6-5 and TRBJ2-3; 9 bases match TRBD1. The V segment lost 2 bases and the J segment 6 bases; nucleotides outside the gene matches: 9. Germline-derived CDR1 and CDR2 are MNHEY and SVGAGI. The CDR3 totals 16 residues. The CDR3 spells CASSYAGTGIADTQYF. The CDR3, as DNA: TGTGCCAGCAGTTACGCCGGGACAGGGATCGCGGATACGCAGTATTTT.

This clone has only a few counts. The chain joins TRBV11-1 to TRBJ1-1; D is uncertain. V was cut by 1 base and J by 0 bases, with 9 bases left in between. Germline CDR1 reads SGHAT; CDR2 reads FQDESV (reference sequence). CDR3 length equals 15 residues. CDR3 in amino acids: CASSLEGSVNTEAFF. CDR3 nucleotide sequence: TGTGCCAGCAGCTTAGAGGGCAGCGTGAACACTGAAGCTTTCTTT. Based on the CDR3 plus reference TRBV11-1 and TRBJ1-1, the full variable domain is EAEVAQSPRYKITEKSQAVAFWCDPISGHATLYWYRQILGQGPELLVQFQDESVVDDSQLPKDRFSAERLKGVDSTLKIQPAELGDSAMYLCASSLEGSVNTEAFFGQGTRLTVV.

This chain connects TRBV5-1 to TRBJ1-1; no definite D call. V lost 2 bases and J lost 3, with 11 bases in between. The CDR3 is made up of 14 amino acids. Germline V CDR1 and CDR2: SGHRS, YFSETQ. In DNA form, the CDR3 reads TGCGCCAGCAGCTTAACCTCACCCGACACTGAAGCTTTCTTT. Its protein product is CASSLTSPDTEAFF.

This chain uses TRBV28 with TRBJ2-3; D is unresolved. V lost 8 bases to trimming and J lost 2 bases, with 14 bases between them. CDR3 size: 14 residues. The germline gives CDR1 MDHEN, CDR2 SYDVKM. In nucleotides, the CDR3 is TGTGCCAGCCATCCTCTCGGCCTCACAGATACGCAGTATTTT. As protein: CASHPLGLTDTQYF.

The chain uses TRBV27 and TRBJ2-5; TRBD1 matches at 7 bases. V dropped 6 bases and J dropped 1; count of bases not matched to a gene: 11. In germline, CDR1 is MNHEY, CDR2 SMNVEV (reference sequence). This CDR3 spans 16 amino acids. CDR3 in DNA: TGTGCCAGCAGGGCAAACAGGGGCTCCCTCCAAGAGACCCAGTACTTC. Encoded protein: CASRANRGSLQETQYF.

The chain employs TRBV5-1 and TRBJ1-1, with TRBD1 matching over 8 bases. The junction had 9 bases not matched to a gene; V was cut back by 7 bases and J by 1 base. The germline V gene encodes CDR1 SGHRS and CDR2 YFSETQ. The CDR3 is made up of 15 amino acids. CDR3 sequence reads: CASGPAQGANTEAFF. CDR3 nucleotides: TGCGCCAGCGGACCCGCCCAGGGGGCGAACACTGAAGCTTTCTTT.

The chain has TRBV11-2 and TRBJ2-1; TRBD2 matches 13 bases. CDR3 length: 15 amino acids. Germline CDR1 is SGHAT and CDR2 is FQNNGV. V gave up 5 bases and J gave up 4 bases; unmatched junction bases: 2. CDR3 coding DNA: TGTGCCAGCAGCGCGGGACTAGCGGGATACAATGAGCAGTTCTTC. As protein: CASSAGLAGYNEQFF.

This clone has only a few counts. The chain uses TRBV30 and TRBJ1-1, with 8 positions matching TRBD1. The CDR3 has 14 residues. V dropped 2 bases and J dropped 1; count of bases not matched to a gene: 3. Germline V gene lookup returns CDR1 GTSNPN and CDR2 SVGIG (reference sequence). The CDR3 loop is CAWSSGTGNTEAFF. The CDR3 DNA follows: TGTGCCTGGAGTTCAGGGACAGGGAACACTGAAGCTTTCTTT.

V and J are TRBV11-2 and TRBJ1-1; TRBD1 agrees at 8 bases. In germline, CDR1 is SGHAT, CDR2 FQNNGV. The CDR3 sequence is 13 residues long. The V gene end was trimmed by 5 bases and the J gene end by 2 bases; junction bases not matched to a gene: 1. The CDR3 here is CASSGQGNTEAFF. In DNA, the CDR3 is TGTGCCAGCAGCGGACAGGGAAACACTGAAGCTTTCTTT.

This chain connects TRBV5-1 to TRBJ2-3; D call uncertain. V dropped 3 bases and J dropped 1 base, with 12 bases sitting between them. Per the germline V gene, CDR1 is SGHRS and CDR2 is YFSETQ. The length of the CDR3 is 15 residues. CDR3 DNA: TGCGCCAGCAGCTCCGGGCCTCAGGGCACAGATACGCAGTATTTT. It is translated as CASSSGPQGTDTQYF.